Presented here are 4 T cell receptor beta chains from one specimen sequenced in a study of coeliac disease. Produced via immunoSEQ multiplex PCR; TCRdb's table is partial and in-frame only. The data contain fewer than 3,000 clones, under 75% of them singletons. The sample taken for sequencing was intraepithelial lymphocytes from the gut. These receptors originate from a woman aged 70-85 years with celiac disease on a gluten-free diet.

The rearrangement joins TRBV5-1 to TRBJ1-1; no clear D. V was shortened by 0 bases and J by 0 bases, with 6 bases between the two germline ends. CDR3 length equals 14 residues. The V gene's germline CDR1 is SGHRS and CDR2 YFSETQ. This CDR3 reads CASSLGAMNTEAFF. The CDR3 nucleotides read TGCGCCAGCAGCTTGGGGGCCATGAACACTGAAGCTTTCTTT. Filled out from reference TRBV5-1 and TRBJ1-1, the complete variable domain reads KAGVTQTPRYLIKTRGQQVTLSCSPISGHRSVSWYQQTPGQGLQFLFEYFSETQRNKGNFPGRFSGRQFSNSRSEMNVSTLELGDSALYLCASSLGAMNTEAFFGQGTRLTVV.

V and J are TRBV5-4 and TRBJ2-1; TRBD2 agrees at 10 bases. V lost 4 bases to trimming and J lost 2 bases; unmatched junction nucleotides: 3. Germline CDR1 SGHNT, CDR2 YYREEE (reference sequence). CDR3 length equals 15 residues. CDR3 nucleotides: TGTGCCAGCAGCATGAGCGGGGGGGCCTACAATGAGCAGTTCTTC. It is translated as CASSMSGGAYNEQFF.

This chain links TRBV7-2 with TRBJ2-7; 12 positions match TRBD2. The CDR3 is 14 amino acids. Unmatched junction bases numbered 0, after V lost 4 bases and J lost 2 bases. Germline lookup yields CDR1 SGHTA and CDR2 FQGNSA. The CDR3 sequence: CASSSSGRAYEQYV. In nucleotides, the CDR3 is TGTGCCAGCAGCTCTAGCGGGAGGGCCTACGAGCAGTACGTC.

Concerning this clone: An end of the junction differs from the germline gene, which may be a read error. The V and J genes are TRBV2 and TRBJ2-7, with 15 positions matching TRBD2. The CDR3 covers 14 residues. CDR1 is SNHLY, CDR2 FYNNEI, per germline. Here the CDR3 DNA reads TGTGCCAGCAGTGAGTCGGGACTAGCGGGAGGTCACCCCTTC. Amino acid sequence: CASSESGLAGGHPF.